This paragraph reports one T cell receptor beta chain. Its target is not known. The sample originates from a study of T-cell reconstitution after alpha-beta-depleted transplantation in children. Study-level results: TCRbeta diversity was high at day 60 in some patients (a result of surviving recipient T cells and thymic progenitors). T-cell counts and diversity at one year following transplant were attributed mainly to newly produced T cells.

The V and J ends lost 3 bases and 2 bases respectively, with 19 bases between them. Germline V gives CDR1 KGHSH, CDR2 LQKENI. This CDR3 has 17 amino acids. Unique molecular identifiers were built into the TCRbeta library. TCRdb redid the calling of the PCR reads with MiXCR, one entry per CDR3 protein. The data contain 800,000 to 1,000,000 distinct CDR3 sequences, around 30% of them singletons. This TCR came from a boy less than two years old who had a stem cell transplant for SCID, so the T cells may come from the graft donor. The chain recombines TRBV18 with TRBJ1-1; D is possibly TRBD1 (5 bases). The sample consisted of PBMCs, mostly from graft donor cells, taken 360 days after TCRalphabeta/CD19-depleted stem cell transplant. The chain's CDR3 is CASSPGTSRHTNTEAFF. DNA for the CDR3: TGTGCCAGCTCACCGGGGACCTCGAGACACACCAACACTGAAGCTTTCTTT.